A single sample gave rise to the 2 T cell receptor beta chains below, sequenced in a study. TCRdb re-derived calls from the 5' RACE reads in MiXCR, one entry per CDR3 protein. This sample has tens of thousands of distinct CDR3 sequences, with 17% found just once. Input material: naive CD4+ T cells sorted from blood. The subset is: naive CD4+ T cells, CD4+CD45RA+CD25-. All receptors derive from a female donor with breast cancer.

A few counts support this clonotype. This rearrangement joins TRBV18 to TRBJ2-1, with TRBD2 as a possible D gene (6 bases). The CDR3 runs to 16 residues. Trimming left V 1 base short and J 5 bases short, with 15 bases between. The germline gives CDR1 KGHSH, CDR2 LQKENI. CDR3 amino acids: CASSPLLGGENNEQFF. The CDR3, as DNA: TGTGCCAGCTCACCACTACTAGGCGGGGAGAACAATGAGCAGTTCTTC.

This clonotype was seen more than once but under ten times. The DNA for the CDR3 is TGCGCCAGCAGCCCGGGGACTGTCGGCAATGAGCAGTTCTTC. Its translation is CASSPGTVGNEQFF. The chain links TRBV5-1 to TRBJ2-1; perhaps TRBD2 as D (6 bases). Trimming removed 4 bases at V and 6 bases at J, with 14 bases between. Germline assignment: CDR1 SGHRS and CDR2 YFSETQ. CDR3 length: 14 residues. Variable domain in full (rest from reference TRBV5-1 and TRBJ2-1): KAGVTQTPRYLIKTRGQQVTLSCSPISGHRSVSWYQQTPGQGLQFLFEYFSETQRNKGNFPGRFSGRQFSNSRSEMNVSTLELGDSALYLCASSPGTVGNEQFFGPGTRLTVL.